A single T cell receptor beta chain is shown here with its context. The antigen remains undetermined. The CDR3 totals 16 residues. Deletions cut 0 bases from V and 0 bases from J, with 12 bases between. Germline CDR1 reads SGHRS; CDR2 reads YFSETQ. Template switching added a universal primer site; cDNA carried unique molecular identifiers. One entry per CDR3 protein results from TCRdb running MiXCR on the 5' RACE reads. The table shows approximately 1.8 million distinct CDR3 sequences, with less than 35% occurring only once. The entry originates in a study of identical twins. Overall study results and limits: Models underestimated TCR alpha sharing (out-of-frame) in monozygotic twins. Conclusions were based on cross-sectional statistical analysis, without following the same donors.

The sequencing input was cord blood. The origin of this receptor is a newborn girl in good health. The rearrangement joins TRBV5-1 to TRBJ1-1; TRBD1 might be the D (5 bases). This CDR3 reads CASSLETGFVNTEAFF. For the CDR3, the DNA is TGCGCCAGCAGCTTGGAAACAGGTTTCGTGAACACTGAAGCTTTCTTT.